This T cell receptor (beta chain) was observed in a study of shared clonotypes between healthy human individuals. This clone was seen a single time. Looked up from germline, CDR1 is SEHNR and CDR2 is FQNEAQ (reference sequence). V was clipped by 5 bases and J by 2 bases, with 14 bases between them. The CDR3 has 15 amino acids. Partitioning of CD4+ cells yielded a CD45RA+ naive subset and a CD45RA-negative memory subset. Profiled with immunoSEQ multiplex PCR; TCRdb holds only in-frame clones, not every one. The profile covers around 1,100,000 clones, with roughly 80% appearing a single time and 0.89% taken by the ten largest.

The source material was memory CD4+ T cells from PBMCs. The subset is: CD45RA-negative fraction. The chain carries TRBV7-9 and TRBJ2-3; D assignment may be TRBD1 or TRBD2 (6 bases each). The TCR originated in a young man in good health. Some clones in this sample may be carry-over from other donors' samples. The CDR3 DNA reads as TGTGCCAGCAGCCATTGGAGGGGGAACACAGATACGCAGTATTTT. It is translated as CASSHWRGNTDTQYF.